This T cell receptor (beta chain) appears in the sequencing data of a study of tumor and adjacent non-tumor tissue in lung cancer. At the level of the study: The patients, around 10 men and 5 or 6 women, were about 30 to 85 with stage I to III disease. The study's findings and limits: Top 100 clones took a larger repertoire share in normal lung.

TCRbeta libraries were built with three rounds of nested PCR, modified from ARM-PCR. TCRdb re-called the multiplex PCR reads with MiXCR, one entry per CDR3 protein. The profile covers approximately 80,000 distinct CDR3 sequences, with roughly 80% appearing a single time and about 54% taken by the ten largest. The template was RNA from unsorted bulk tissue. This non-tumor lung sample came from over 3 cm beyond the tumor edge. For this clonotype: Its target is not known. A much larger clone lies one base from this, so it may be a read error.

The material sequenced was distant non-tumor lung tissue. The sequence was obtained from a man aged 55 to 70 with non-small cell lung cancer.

The CDR3 coding sequence is TGTGTCAGTCAAGCGGTCACGGGAATTGGGGCCCAGTACTTC. This sequence encodes CVSQAVTGIGAQYF. The chain couples TRBV11-3 to TRBJ2-5, with D tentatively TRBD2 (5 bases). Germline lookup yields CDR1 SGHNT and CDR2 YENEEA. The CDR3 consists of 14 residues.